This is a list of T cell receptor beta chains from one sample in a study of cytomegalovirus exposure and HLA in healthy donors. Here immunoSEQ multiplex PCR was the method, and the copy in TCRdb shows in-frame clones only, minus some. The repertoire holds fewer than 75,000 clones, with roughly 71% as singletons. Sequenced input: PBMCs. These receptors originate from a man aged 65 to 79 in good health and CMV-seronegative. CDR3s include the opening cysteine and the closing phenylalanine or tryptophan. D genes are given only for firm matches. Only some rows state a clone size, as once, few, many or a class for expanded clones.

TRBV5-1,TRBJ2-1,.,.,TGCGCCAGCAGCTTGGAGGCCGGCGGCAGGGCGAATGAGCAGTTCTTC,CASSLEAGGRANEQFF
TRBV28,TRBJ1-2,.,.,TGTGCCAGCAGTTTAGCAATAAGGACTAGGTATGGCTACACCTTC,CASSLAIRTRYGYTF
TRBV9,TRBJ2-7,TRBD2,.,TGTGCCAGCAGCGTAGGGACTAGCGGTACCTACGAGCAGTACTTC,CASSVGTSGTYEQYF
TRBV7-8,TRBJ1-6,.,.,TGTGCCAGCAGCCCGCAGCGGAGCTCCTATAATTCACCCCTCCACTTT,CASSPQRSSYNSPLHF
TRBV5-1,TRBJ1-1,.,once,TGCGCCAGCAGCCTCGTACCCCGAGGAGGACTGGAGATGAACACTGAAGCTTTCTTT,CASSLVPRGGLEMNTEAFF
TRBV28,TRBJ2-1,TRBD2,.,TGTGCCAGCAGTTTAGGTCTAGCGGGGGGGGATGAGCAGTTCTTC,CASSLGLAGGDEQFF
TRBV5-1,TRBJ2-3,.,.,TGCGCCAGCAGCTCGACTCCGGGGGTCACAGATACGCAGTATTTT,CASSSTPGVTDTQYF
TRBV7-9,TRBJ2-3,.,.,TGTGCCAGCAGCTTATCTCCCGGGAGTGGCACAGATACGCAGTATTTT,CASSLSPGSGTDTQYF
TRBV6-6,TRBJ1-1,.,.,TGTGCCAGCAGACCAGGGAATGAAGCTTTCTTT,CASRPGNEAFF
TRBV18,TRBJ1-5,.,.,TGTGCCAGCTCCACAGGGAGGGATCAGCCCCAGCATTTT,CASSTGRDQPQHF
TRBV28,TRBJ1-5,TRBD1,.,TGTGCCAGCAGAAACCGTTCGCCCGACAGGGGGTCTCAGCCCCAGCATTTT,CASRNRSPDRGSQPQHF
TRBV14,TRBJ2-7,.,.,TGTGCCAGCTCCGGGACTTCCTACGAGCAGTACTTC,CASSGTSYEQYF
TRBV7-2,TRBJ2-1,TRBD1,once,TGTGCCAGCAGGAGGGACAGGGGACGAGAGCAGTTCTTC,CASRRDRGREQFF
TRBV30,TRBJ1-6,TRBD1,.,TGTGCCTGGAGTGTACGGAAGGGGGCTTTCTCACCCCTCCACTTT,CAWSVRKGAFSPLHF
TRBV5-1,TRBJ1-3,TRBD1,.,TGCGCCAGCAGCGACATACAGGGGGAAGGAAACACCATATATTTT,CASSDIQGEGNTIYF
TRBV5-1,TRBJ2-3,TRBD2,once,TGCGCCAGCAGCGAGGGCGCTAGCGGGGAGGATACGCAGTATTTT,CASSEGASGEDTQYF
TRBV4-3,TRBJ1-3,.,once,TGCGCCAGCAGCCAAGATCTCAGCTCTGGAAACACCATATATTTT,CASSQDLSSGNTIYF
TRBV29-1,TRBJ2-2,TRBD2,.,TGCAGCGGCCGGACTAGCGGGGGGTACGGGGAGCTGTTTTTT,CSGRTSGGYGELFF
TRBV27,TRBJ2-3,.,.,TGTGCCAGCAGTTTATTCGTAGGGGTCACAGATACGCAGTATTTT,CASSLFVGVTDTQYF
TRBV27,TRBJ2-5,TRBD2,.,TGTGCCAGCAGTTTATACTCTCGGGGGGGTAAGAAGACCCAGTACTTC,CASSLYSRGGKKTQYF
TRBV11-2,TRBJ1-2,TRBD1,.,TGTGCCAGCAGCTTAACGGGACAGGGGACCTATGGCTACACCTTC,CASSLTGQGTYGYTF
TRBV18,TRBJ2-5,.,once,TGTGCCAGCTCCCTAGGGGTTCAAGAGACCCAGTACTTC,CASSLGVQETQYF
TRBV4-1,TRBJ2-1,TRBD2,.,TGCGCCAGCAGCCAAGCTCGAGCGGGAGGTGAGCAGTTCTTC,CASSQARAGGEQFF
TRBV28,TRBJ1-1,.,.,TGTGCCAGCCTTGGACAGATTGAAGCTTTCTTT,CASLGQIEAFF
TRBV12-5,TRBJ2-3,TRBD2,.,TGTGCTAGTGGTTTATCAGTAGCGGGAGAGGGTACGCAGTATTTT,CASGLSVAGEGTQYF
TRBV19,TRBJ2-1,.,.,TGTGCCAGTAGCCAGGGTACCTACAATGAGCAGTTCTTC,CASSQGTYNEQFF
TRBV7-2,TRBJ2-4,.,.,TGTGCCAGCAGCTTAGATAGAGCGGTGAAAAACATTCAGTACTTC,CASSLDRAVKNIQYF
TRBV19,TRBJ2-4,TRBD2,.,TGTGCCAGTAGTTTGACTAGCGGGGGGTTAGCCAAAAACATTCAGTACTTC,CASSLTSGGLAKNIQYF
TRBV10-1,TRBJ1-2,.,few,TGCGCCAGCAGTGAGTCGAACACACCAGGCTACGGCTACACCTTC,CASSESNTPGYGYTF
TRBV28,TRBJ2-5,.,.,TGTGCCAGCAGGTCTCAGGGGCGGCAAGAGACCCAGTACTTC,CASRSQGRQETQYF
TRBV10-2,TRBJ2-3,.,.,TGCGCCAGCAGTGAGGGGTTCGGGGGAATCTACACAGATACGCAGTATTTT,CASSEGFGGIYTDTQYF
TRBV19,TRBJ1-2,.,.,TGTGCCAGTAGCGCCGGGACTTACTATGGCTACACCTTC,CASSAGTYYGYTF
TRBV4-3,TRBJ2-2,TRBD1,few,TGCGCCAGCAGCCAAGGGGACAGGGCTGGCGGGGAGCTGTTTTTT,CASSQGDRAGGELFF
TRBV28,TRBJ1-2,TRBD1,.,TGTGCCAGCAGTTCGACAGACAGGGGACACTTCTATGGCTACACCTTC,CASSSTDRGHFYGYTF
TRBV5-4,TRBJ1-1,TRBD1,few,TGTGCCAGCAGCTTGCGGGGTGGCAGGGGGAGGAACACTGAAGCTTTCTTT,CASSLRGGRGRNTEAFF
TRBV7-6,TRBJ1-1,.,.,TGTGCCAGCAGCCTTGGACGGCTCGGGGGGGTTTGGACTGAAGCTTTCTTT,CASSLGRLGGVWTEAFF
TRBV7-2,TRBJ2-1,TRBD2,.,TGTGCCAGCAGCTCCGTCCCGGGCGGGGGATTCAATGAGCAGTTCTTC,CASSSVPGGGFNEQFF
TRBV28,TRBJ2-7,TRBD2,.,TGTGCCAGCAGTTCCGGGACTAGCGGGGGCTACGAGCAGTACTTC,CASSSGTSGGYEQYF
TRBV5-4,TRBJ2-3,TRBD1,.,TGTGCCAGCAGCTTGGGTGGGTGGACAGGGATGCGCACAGATACGCAGTATTTT,CASSLGGWTGMRTDTQYF
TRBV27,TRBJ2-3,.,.,TGTGCCAGCATCGGAGATACGCAGTATTTT,CASIGDTQYF